Listed below are T cell receptor beta chains from one sample, sequenced in a study of T cells in Graves' hyperthyroidism and ophthalmopathy. One entry per CDR3 protein, called by TCRdb with MiXCR from the multiplex PCR reads. The sample lists about 600,000 distinct CDR3 sequences, 14% occurring once. The sequenced material came from blood. Receptor source: a woman under 30 with Graves' ophthalmopathy. Each CDR3 is given with its conserved first and last residue. The D gene is left open where the match is weak. Size values are once, few and many counts, or a class for expanded clones, and some rows have none.

clone size	D gene	V gene	J gene	CDR3 DNA	CDR3 protein
many	.	TRBV12-3/TRBV12-4	TRBJ1-1	TGTGCCAGCAGTTTTGAGGGGGTGAACACTGAAGCTTTCTTT	CASSFEGVNTEAFF
many	.	TRBV3-1	TRBJ1-2	TGTGCCAGCAGCCAAGGGGAGTTCGGCTACACCTTC	CASSQGEFGYTF
.	.	TRBV20-1	TRBJ2-1	TGCAGTGCCTTTCACAGGGTGTCCTACGAGCAGTTCTTC	CSAFHRVSYEQFF
many	TRBD2	TRBV3-1	TRBJ2-2	TGTGCCAGCAGCCAGGGACTAGCGGGAGGCTCGGACACCGGGGAGCTGTTTTTT	CASSQGLAGGSDTGELFF
few	.	TRBV19	TRBJ2-7	TGTGCCAGTAGTCGAGACAGCATCTACGAGCAGTACTTC	CASSRDSIYEQYF
many	TRBD1	TRBV7-9	TRBJ1-1	TGTGCCAGCAGCCACCGGGACAGGGGAGCTTTCTTT	CASSHRDRGAFF
many	.	TRBV27	TRBJ2-3	TGTGCCAGCAGTCCGAAGCTGGATACGCAGTATTTT	CASSPKLDTQYF
many	.	TRBV29-1	TRBJ2-2	TGCAGCGTTAGATTATTTACACCCAAGGGTGTAACCGGGGAGCTGTTTTTT	CSVRLFTPKGVTGELFF
many	.	TRBV12-3/TRBV12-4	TRBJ2-1	TGTGCCAGCAGTTTATTGTCAGGGGACAATGAGCAGTTCTTC	CASSLLSGDNEQFF
many	.	TRBV6-2/TRBV6-3	TRBJ2-7	TGTGCCAGCAGAAAAGGACAGAACGTTTACGAGCAGTACTTC	CASRKGQNVYEQYF
many	.	TRBV7-3	TRBJ2-3	TGTGCCAGCAGCTCCGGGGTTAGCACAGATACGCAGTATTTT	CASSSGVSTDTQYF
once	.	TRBV6-1	TRBJ1-3	TGTGCCAGCAGCTCCGACCCCAGCGGATACTCTGGAAACACCATATATTTT	CASSSDPSGYSGNTIYF
many	.	TRBV11-1	TRBJ2-5	TGTGCCAGCAGCTTAGCGAGCTGGGAGTGGACCCAGTACTTC	CASSLASWEWTQYF
.	TRBD2	TRBV19	TRBJ2-7	TGTGCCAGTAGTAGAACGCGGGAGGGCGGGGGCGAGCAGTACTTC	CASSRTREGGGEQYF
.	TRBD1	TRBV6-2/TRBV6-3	TRBJ2-2	TGTGCCAGCAGACACACAGGGGGCACCGAGGAGCTGTTTTTT	CASRHTGGTEELFF
.	TRBD1	TRBV18	TRBJ1-1	TGTGCCAGCTCACCCGGACAGGGGGATCGAGAAGCTTTCTTT	CASSPGQGDREAFF
many	.	TRBV28	TRBJ1-1	TGTGCCAGCAATCCTACGGTAAGGAACACTGAAGCTTTCTTT	CASNPTVRNTEAFF
.	.	TRBV10-3	TRBJ1-3	TGTGCCATCAGTCCGGCATACGAAAACACCATATATTTT	CAISPAYENTIYF
many	.	TRBV28	TRBJ1-4	TGTGCCAGCAGTTTATCCCCAGGTGATGGGGAAAAACTGTTTTTT	CASSLSPGDGEKLFF
.	TRBD1	TRBV2	TRBJ1-6	TGTGCCAGCATCACGGATGGACAGGGAGGGTATAATTCACCCCTCCACTTT	CASITDGQGGYNSPLHF
few	TRBD1	TRBV19	TRBJ1-2	TGTGCCAGTAGCTCAGTGTCGGACAGGGGAAGTGACGGCTACACCTTC	CASSSVSDRGSDGYTF
many	.	TRBV29-1	TRBJ2-1	TGCAGCGTTGATGCCGGAGGGCCCTCCTACAATGAGCAGTTCTTC	CSVDAGGPSYNEQFF
few	.	TRBV6-2/TRBV6-3	TRBJ2-7	TGTGCCAGCAGTTACTCCAGAGTGCGAGCGCAGTCGGGGGAGCAGTACTTC	CASSYSRVRAQSGEQYF
many	.	TRBV28	TRBJ2-7	TGTGCCAGCAGTCACCGACCCCGTCAGCCTTCCTACGAGCAGTACTTC	CASSHRPRQPSYEQYF
.	TRBD1	TRBV19	TRBJ1-2	TGTGCCAGTATATCAGGGGGACCTTTCTATGGCTACACCTTC	CASISGGPFYGYTF
many	TRBD1	TRBV5-1	TRBJ1-1	TGCGCCAGCAGCATGGGGACAGGATATGAAGCTTTCTTT	CASSMGTGYEAFF
once	TRBD1	TRBV4-1	TRBJ1-1	TGCGCCAGCGGCCAAGGAGAAGGGGGACAGGGGTCTGAAGCTTTCTTT	CASGQGEGGQGSEAFF
many	.	TRBV20-1	TRBJ2-2	TGCAGTGCTAGAGTAACGGGAGTGGGCACCGGGGAGCTGTTTTTT	CSARVTGVGTGELFF
many	.	TRBV7-9	TRBJ2-1	TGTGCCAGCAGCTCCGTTCCCTCCGACAATGAGCAGTTCTTC	CASSSVPSDNEQFF
many	.	TRBV6-1	TRBJ2-1	TGTGCCAGCAGTGAAGCGCAGGGAGGGGGGCATGAGCAGTTCTTC	CASSEAQGGGHEQFF
.	TRBD1	TRBV7-9	TRBJ1-3	TGTGCCAGCAGCCAAGTGGGACAGAACACCATATATTTT	CASSQVGQNTIYF
.	TRBD2	TRBV6-2/TRBV6-3	TRBJ2-1	TGTGCCAGCATCAAAGCGGGAGGGCCGGGTGAGCAGTTCTTC	CASIKAGGPGEQFF
many	TRBD1	TRBV18	TRBJ1-1	TGTGCCAGCTCACCCGATAACAGGGGAGAAGCTTTCTTT	CASSPDNRGEAFF
.	.	TRBV10-2	TRBJ1-1	TGCGCCAGCAGTCAGCTTGTTGTGAACACTGAAGCTTTCTTT	CASSQLVVNTEAFF
many	.	TRBV9	TRBJ1-1	TGTGCCAGCAGCGTAGGGCCGATCAACACTGAAGCTTTCTTT	CASSVGPINTEAFF
many	.	TRBV7-3	TRBJ2-3	TGTGCCAGCAGCTTAACCGGAGGGGGCGCAGATACGCAGTATTTT	CASSLTGGGADTQYF
.	.	TRBV6-2/TRBV6-3	TRBJ1-1	TGTGCCAGCAGTTACTCGGCGGTGAACACTGAAGCTTTCTTT	CASSYSAVNTEAFF
.	.	TRBV30	TRBJ1-2	TGTGCCTGGAGTGACAGGGTATCCTATGGCTACACCTTC	CAWSDRVSYGYTF
.	TRBD1	TRBV6-1	TRBJ1-6	TGTGCCAGCAGCTCTCCGGGACAGGGTGGTTTACCCCTCCACTTT	CASSSPGQGGLPLHF
.	TRBD2	TRBV13	TRBJ2-1	TGTGCCAGCAGCCCCCGGCGGGAGACCTACAATGAGCAGTTCTTC	CASSPRRETYNEQFF
many	TRBD2	TRBV20-1	TRBJ2-5	TGCAGTGCTACCCCTAGCGGGAGTGGGGAGACCCAGTACTTC	CSATPSGSGETQYF
many	.	TRBV7-2	TRBJ2-2	TGTGCCAGCAGCGACAGGTTTCCCCTCACCGGGGAGCTGTTTTTT	CASSDRFPLTGELFF
many	.	TRBV20-1	TRBJ2-3	TGCAGTGCCCCGGTGGACCCGAGCACAGATACGCAGTATTTT	CSAPVDPSTDTQYF
many	.	TRBV24-1	TRBJ2-1	TGTGCCACCAGTGATGGAAGGGACTTCTCATCCTACAATGAGCAGTTCTTC	CATSDGRDFSSYNEQFF
few	TRBD1	TRBV14	TRBJ1-4	TGTGCCAGCAGCCCGACAGGGCGTAATGAAAAACTGTTTTTT	CASSPTGRNEKLFF
many	TRBD1	TRBV11-2	TRBJ1-2	TGTGCCAGCAGCTTAACCCCGGGGACAGAGGTTGGCTACACCTTC	CASSLTPGTEVGYTF
few	.	TRBV28	TRBJ2-7	TGTGCCAGCAGGGAGGGGTACTACGAGCAGTACTTC	CASREGYYEQYF
many	TRBD1	TRBV4-1	TRBJ2-7	TGCGCCAGCAGCCCGTACCGGGACAGCAGCTCCTACGAGCAGTACTTC	CASSPYRDSSSYEQYF
.	TRBD1	TRBV27	TRBJ1-4	TGTGCCAGCAGTTCCCAACCGGGACAGGGCAATGAAAAACTGTTTTTT	CASSSQPGQGNEKLFF
many	TRBD2	TRBV7-9	TRBJ2-3	TGTGCCAGCAGCTTGCTAGCGGGAGGGCCGGATACGCAGTATTTT	CASSLLAGGPDTQYF
many	.	TRBV7-8	TRBJ2-1	TGTGCCAGCAGCTTAGTTCAGGGCAGGAATGAGCAGTTCTTC	CASSLVQGRNEQFF
.	TRBD2	TRBV7-2	TRBJ2-1	TGTGCCAGCAGCTTAGGACTAGCGGGGACTTCCTACAATGAGCAGTTCTTC	CASSLGLAGTSYNEQFF
.	.	TRBV24-1	TRBJ1-2	TGTGCCACCAGTGACCCGACCGAGGTCGGGGTTGGAGGCTACACCTTC	CATSDPTEVGVGGYTF